Sequencing of this TCR beta chain was carried out in a study of cytomegalovirus exposure and HLA in healthy donors. The PCR was carried out with 60 Vbeta primers and 13 Jbeta primers. Assay used: immunoSEQ multiplex PCR; TCRdb lists only in-frame clones, some missing. The repertoire holds about 210,000 clones, with more than 70% as singletons. The CDR3 runs 14 residues. In germline, CDR1 is MNHEY, CDR2 SMNVEV (reference sequence). Trimming removed 5 bases from V and 3 bases from J; junction bases left unmatched: 4. Study-wide findings and caveats: Several of the most significant clusters were apparently associated with common viral pathogens in a later analysis.

As for this clone: Its antigen is unknown.

The receptor was derived from a man in his forties or fifties in good health and CMV-seropositive. This chain connects TRBV27 to TRBJ2-7, with 10 bases lining up with TRBD1. The sample consisted of PBMCs. The CDR3 here is CASSIRDRGYEQYF. CDR3 bases: TGTGCCAGCAGTATCCGGGACAGGGGCTACGAGCAGTACTTC.